This T cell receptor beta chain was obtained from a study of blood T cell repertoires in COVID-19. Across the study: The origin of the acute and convalescent COVID-19 samples was the United States, Italy and Spain. The cDNA or gDNA used as material had been derived from T cells, B-cell-depleted T cells, or PBMCs.

Germline CDR1 is MNHEY and CDR2 is SMNVEV (reference sequence). The CDR3 consists of 13 residues. V was clipped by 3 bases and J by 5 bases, with 8 bases between them. In the study's own analysis: Estimation of nucleated cell counts relied on the amplification of reference gene primers. The method was immunoSEQ multiplex PCR; TCRdb's version includes in-frame clones alone and lacks a portion of them. The V and J calls and the clone size are those of that table, but D and trimming were determined from the DNA. Of about 100,000 clones listed, roughly 90% are singletons. Seattle cases were enrolled at active infection and followed longitudinally.

This clonotype originated in a human donor with COVID-19, enrolled during active disease. The donor label of this sample is uncertain. This chain links TRBV27 with TRBJ1-5; D unclear. Sequencing was performed on peripheral blood. In DNA form, the CDR3 reads TGTGCCAGCAGTTTCAGCGGAGATCAGCCCCAGCATTTT. This sequence encodes CASSFSGDQPQHF.